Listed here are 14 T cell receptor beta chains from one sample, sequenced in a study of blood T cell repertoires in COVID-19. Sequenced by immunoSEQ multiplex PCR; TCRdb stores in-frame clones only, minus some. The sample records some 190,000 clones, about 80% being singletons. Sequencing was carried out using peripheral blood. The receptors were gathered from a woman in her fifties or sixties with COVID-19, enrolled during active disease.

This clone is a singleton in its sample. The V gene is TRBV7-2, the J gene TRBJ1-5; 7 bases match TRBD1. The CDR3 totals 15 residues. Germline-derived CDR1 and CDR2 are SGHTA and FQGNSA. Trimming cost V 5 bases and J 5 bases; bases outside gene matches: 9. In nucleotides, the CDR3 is TGTGCCAGCAGCCTAGACGGACAGGAGTATCAGCCCCAGCATTTT. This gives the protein CASSLDGQEYQPQHF.

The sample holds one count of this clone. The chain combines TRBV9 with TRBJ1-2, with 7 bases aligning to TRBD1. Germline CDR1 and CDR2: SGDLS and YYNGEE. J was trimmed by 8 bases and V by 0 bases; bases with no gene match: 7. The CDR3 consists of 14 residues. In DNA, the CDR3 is TGTGCCAGCAGCGTAGCTAGTACAGGGGACGGCTACACCTTC. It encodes CASSVASTGDGYTF.

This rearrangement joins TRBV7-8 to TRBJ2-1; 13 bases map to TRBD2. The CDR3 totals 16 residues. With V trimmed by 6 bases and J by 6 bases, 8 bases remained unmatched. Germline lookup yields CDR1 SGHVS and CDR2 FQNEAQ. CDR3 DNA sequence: TGTGCCAGCAGGAGGGAAAGACTAGCGGGAGGCAATGAGCAGTTCTTC. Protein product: CASRRERLAGGNEQFF.

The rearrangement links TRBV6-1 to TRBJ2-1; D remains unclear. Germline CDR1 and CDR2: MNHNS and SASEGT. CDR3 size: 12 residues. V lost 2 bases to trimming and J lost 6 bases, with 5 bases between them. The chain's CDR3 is CASSERGNEQFF. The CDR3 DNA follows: TGTGCCAGCAGTGAAAGAGGCAATGAGCAGTTCTTC.

CDR3 sequence reads: CASSDTGSYGYTF. The CDR3 nucleotides are TGTGCCAGCAGTGATACAGGAAGCTATGGCTACACCTTC. The J gene is TRBJ1-2, the V gene TRBV2; D is perhaps TRBD1 (5 bases). This CDR3 is 13 amino acids long. Trimming pared 3 bases from V and 4 bases from J, leaving 9 bases between. Germline V gene sequence: CDR1 SNHLY, CDR2 FYNNEI.

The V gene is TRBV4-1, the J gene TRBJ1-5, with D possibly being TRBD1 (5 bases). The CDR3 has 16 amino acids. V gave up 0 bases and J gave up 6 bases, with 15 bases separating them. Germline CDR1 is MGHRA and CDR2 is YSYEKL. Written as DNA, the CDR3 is TGCGCCAGCAGCCAAGATTACGGGGGTACTAGTCAGCCCCAGCATTTT. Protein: CASSQDYGGTSQPQHF.

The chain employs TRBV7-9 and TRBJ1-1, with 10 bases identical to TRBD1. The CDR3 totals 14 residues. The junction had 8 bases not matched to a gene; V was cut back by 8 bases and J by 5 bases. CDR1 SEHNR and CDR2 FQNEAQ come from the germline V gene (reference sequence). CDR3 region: CASVIPGQGTEAFF. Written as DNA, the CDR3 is TGTGCCAGCGTGATCCCGGGACAGGGGACTGAAGCTTTCTTT.

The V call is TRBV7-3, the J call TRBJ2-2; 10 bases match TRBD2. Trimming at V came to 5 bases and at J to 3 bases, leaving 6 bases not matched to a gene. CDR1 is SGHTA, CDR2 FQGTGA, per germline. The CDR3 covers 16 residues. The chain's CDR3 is CASSPSGGDHTGELFF. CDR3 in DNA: TGTGCCAGCAGCCCCAGCGGGGGGGACCACACCGGGGAGCTGTTTTTT.

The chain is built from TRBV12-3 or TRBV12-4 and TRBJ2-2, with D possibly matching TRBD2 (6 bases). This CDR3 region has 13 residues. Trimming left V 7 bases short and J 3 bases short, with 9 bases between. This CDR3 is CASIRDYTGELFF. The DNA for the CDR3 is TGTGCCAGCATCCGGGACTACACCGGGGAGCTGTTTTTT.

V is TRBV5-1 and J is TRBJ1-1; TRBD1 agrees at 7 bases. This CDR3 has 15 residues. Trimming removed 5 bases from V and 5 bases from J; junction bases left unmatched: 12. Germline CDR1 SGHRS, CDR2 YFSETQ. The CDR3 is CASSQKTSGGTEAFF. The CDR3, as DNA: TGCGCCAGCAGTCAAAAAACCTCAGGGGGTACTGAAGCTTTCTTT.

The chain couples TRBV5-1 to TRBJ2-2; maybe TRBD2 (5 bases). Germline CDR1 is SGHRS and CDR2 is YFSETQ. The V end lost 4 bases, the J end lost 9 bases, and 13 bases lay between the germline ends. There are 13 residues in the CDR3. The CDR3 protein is CASSLRRGRELFF. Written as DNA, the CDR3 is TGCGCCAGCAGCCTCCGACGGGGTCGGGAGCTGTTTTTT.

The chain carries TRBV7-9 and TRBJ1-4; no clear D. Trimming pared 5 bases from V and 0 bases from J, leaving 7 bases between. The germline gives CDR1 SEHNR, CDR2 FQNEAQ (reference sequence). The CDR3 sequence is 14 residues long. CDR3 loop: CASSPSATNEKLFF. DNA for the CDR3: TGTGCCAGCAGCCCTTCTGCAACTAATGAAAAACTGTTTTTT.

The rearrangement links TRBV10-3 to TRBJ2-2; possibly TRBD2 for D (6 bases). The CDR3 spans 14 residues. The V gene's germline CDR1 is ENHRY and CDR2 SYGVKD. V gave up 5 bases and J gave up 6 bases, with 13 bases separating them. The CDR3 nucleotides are TGTGCCATCAGTCGGGACTTAACAGCCGGGGAGCTGTTTTTT. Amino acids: CAISRDLTAGELFF.

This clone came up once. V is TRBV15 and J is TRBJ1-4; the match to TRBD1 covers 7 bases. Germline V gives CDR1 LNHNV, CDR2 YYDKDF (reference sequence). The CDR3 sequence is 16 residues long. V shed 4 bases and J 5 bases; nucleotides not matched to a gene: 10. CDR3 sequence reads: CATSTDHQGVNEKLFF. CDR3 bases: TGTGCCACCAGCACCGACCATCAGGGGGTCAATGAAAAACTGTTTTTT.